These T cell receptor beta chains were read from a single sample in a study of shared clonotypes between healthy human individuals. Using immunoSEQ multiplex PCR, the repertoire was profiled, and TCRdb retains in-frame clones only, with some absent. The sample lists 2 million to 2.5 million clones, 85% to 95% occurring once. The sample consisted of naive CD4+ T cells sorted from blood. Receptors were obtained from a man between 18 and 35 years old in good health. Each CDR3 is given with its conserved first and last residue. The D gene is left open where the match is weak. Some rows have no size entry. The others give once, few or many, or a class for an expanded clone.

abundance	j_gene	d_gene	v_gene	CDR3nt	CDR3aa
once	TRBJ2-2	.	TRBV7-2	TGTGCCAGCAGCTTAGACTACATGCGGCCAAACACCGGGGAGCTGTTTTTT	CASSLDYMRPNTGELFF
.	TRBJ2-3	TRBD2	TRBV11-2	TGTGCCAGCAGGGTAGCGGGAGGAACAGATACGCAGTATTTT	CASRVAGGTDTQYF
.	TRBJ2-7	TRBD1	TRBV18	TGTGCCAGCTCACCGGTCGGGACAGGGGGTATTGTTGAGCAGTACTTC	CASSPVGTGGIVEQYF
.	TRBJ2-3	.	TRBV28	TGTGCCAGCAGTTTCCCTAGAGCCAGAGGCACAGATACGCAGTATTTT	CASSFPRARGTDTQYF
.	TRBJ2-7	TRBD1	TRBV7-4	TGTGCCAGCAGCCAACCCCGGGACAGCACCTACGAGCAGTACTTC	CASSQPRDSTYEQYF
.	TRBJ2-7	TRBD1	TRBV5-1	TGCGCCAGCAGCGCCCAGACAGGGGCTGCCTACGAGCAGTACTTC	CASSAQTGAAYEQYF
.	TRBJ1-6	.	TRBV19	TGTGCCACCAGTAGGAGGACGGAAAATAATTCACCCCTCCACTTT	CATSRRTENNSPLHF
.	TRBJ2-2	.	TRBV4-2	TGTGCCAGCAGCCAAGCGTTGGGACTTTACACCGGGGAGCTGTTTTTT	CASSQALGLYTGELFF
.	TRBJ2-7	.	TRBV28	TGTGCCAGCAGTTCCCCGGCCTTAAAGTACTTC	CASSSPALKYF
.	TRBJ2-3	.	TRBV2	TGTGCCAGCAGCTACGGGGGACTTAGCACAGATACGCAGTATTTT	CASSYGGLSTDTQYF
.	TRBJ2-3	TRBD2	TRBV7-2	TGTGCCAGCAGCTCCCCTGGGAAGGCTAGCGGAGTTGAGTATTTT	CASSSPGKASGVEYF
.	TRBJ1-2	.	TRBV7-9	TGTGCCAGCAGCTTTTCCACAATTTATGGCTACACCTTC	CASSFSTIYGYTF
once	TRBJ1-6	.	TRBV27	TGTGCCAGCAGGACCCGGGGATCGTATAATTCACCCCTCCACTTT	CASRTRGSYNSPLHF
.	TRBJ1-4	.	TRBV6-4	TGTGCCAGCAGCCTCCGCGGCAGTTTGGGGAATGAAAAACTGCTTTTT	CASSLRGSLGNEKLLF
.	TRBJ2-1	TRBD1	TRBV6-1	TGTGCCAGCAGTATAACCGGGACAGGCTCCAATGAGCAGTTCTTC	CASSITGTGSNEQFF
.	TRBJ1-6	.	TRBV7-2	TGTGCCAGCAGCTTATTACAGGGTCAAAATTCACCCCTCCACTTT	CASSLLQGQNSPLHF
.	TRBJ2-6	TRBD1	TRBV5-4	TGTGCCAGCAGCCAAATTGACAGGGATGCTGGGGCCAACGTCCTGACTTTC	CASSQIDRDAGANVLTF
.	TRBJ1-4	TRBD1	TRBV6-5	TGTGCCAGCAGTCCAACAGGGGACGAAAAACTGTTTTTT	CASSPTGDEKLFF
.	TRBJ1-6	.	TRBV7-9	TGTGCCAGCAGCTCCACCGGGTCACCCCTCCACTTT	CASSSTGSPLHF
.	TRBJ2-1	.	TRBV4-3	TGCGCCAGCAGCCAAGGTTTAGTAGGGAACTATGAGCAGTTCTTC	CASSQGLVGNYEQFF
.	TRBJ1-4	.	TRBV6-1	TGTGCCAGCACCCGTCTCTGGGGTGAAAAACTGTTTTTT	CASTRLWGEKLFF
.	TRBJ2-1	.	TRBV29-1	TGCAGCGTTGCCTCTAGCAATGAGCAGTTCTTC	CSVASSNEQFF
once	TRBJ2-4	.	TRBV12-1	TGTGCCAGACGTAAGAGAGGGCAGGGCGCTCCAAACATTCAGTACTTC	CARRKRGQGAPNIQYF
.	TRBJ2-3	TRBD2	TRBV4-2	TGTGCCAGCAGCCAAGATGGAAGTGTAGCGGGCGGCACAGATACGCAGTATTTT	CASSQDGSVAGGTDTQYF
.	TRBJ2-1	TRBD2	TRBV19	TGTGCCAGTAGTGTTTATAGCGGGAGGCTCTACAATGAGCAGTTCTTC	CASSVYSGRLYNEQFF
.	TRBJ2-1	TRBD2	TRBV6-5	TGTGCCAGCAGTTACTCGGGACTAGCGAATGATGAGCAGTTCTTC	CASSYSGLANDEQFF
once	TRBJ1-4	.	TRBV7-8	TGTGCCAGCAGCTCGGGGGCAACTAATGAAAAACTGTTTTTT	CASSSGATNEKLFF
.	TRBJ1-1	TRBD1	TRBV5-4	TGTGCCAGCAGTTCAGGGGACAGGAGGAACACTGAAGCTTTCTTT	CASSSGDRRNTEAFF
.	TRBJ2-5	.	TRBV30	TGTGCCTGGAGTGCTAGCAAAGAGACCCAGTACTTC	CAWSASKETQYF
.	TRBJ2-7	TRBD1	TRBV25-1	TGTGCCAGCAGTGTCACAGGGGGCTACGAGCAGTACTTC	CASSVTGGYEQYF
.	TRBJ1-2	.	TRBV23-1	TGCGCCAGCAGTCGGCGTTGTAGTGGCTACACCTTC	CASSRRCSGYTF
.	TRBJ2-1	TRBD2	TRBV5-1	TGCGCCAGCAGCACCGGACTAGCGGGAACCAATGAGCAGTTCTTC	CASSTGLAGTNEQFF
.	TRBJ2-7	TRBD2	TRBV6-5	TGTGCCAGCAGACCACTAGCGGGGGGGACCTACGAGCAGTACTTC	CASRPLAGGTYEQYF
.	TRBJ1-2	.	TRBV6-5	TGTGCCAGCAGTTACTCCGACCGCCCGTATGGCTACACCTTC	CASSYSDRPYGYTF
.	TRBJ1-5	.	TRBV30	TGTGCCTGGAGTAGGGGCAATCAGCCCCAGCATTTT	CAWSRGNQPQHF
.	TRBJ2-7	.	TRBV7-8	TGTGCCAGCAGCCTCCAGAGGTCCTACGAGCAGTACTTC	CASSLQRSYEQYF
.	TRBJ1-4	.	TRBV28	TGTGCCAGCAGCCCCGGGGTGTTTGCTAATGAAAAACTGTTTTTT	CASSPGVFANEKLFF
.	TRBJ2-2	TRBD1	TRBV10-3	TGTGCCAACGCGGGGACAGGAAACACCGGGGAGCTGTTTTTT	CANAGTGNTGELFF
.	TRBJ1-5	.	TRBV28	TGTGCCAGCACCAAGCTGGGGGGGTTGGTAGGCAATCAGCCCCAGCATTTT	CASTKLGGLVGNQPQHF
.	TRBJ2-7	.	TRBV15	TGTGCCACCAGCAGAGGCAGGGGAGGTTTGGACGAGCAGTACTTC	CATSRGRGGLDEQYF
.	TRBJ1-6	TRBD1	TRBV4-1	TGCGCCAGCAGCCTCACAGGGGAGTTTAATTCACCCCTCCACTTT	CASSLTGEFNSPLHF
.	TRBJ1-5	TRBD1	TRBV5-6	TGTGCCAGCAGCCACAGGGGAAGCAATCAGCCCCAGCATTTT	CASSHRGSNQPQHF
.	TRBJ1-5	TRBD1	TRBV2	TGTGCCAGCAGTGGGGACAGGGGCAATCAGCCCCAGCATTTT	CASSGDRGNQPQHF
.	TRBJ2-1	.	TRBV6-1	TGTGCCAGCAGTGAAGTGGCAGGGACCTACAATGAGCAGTTCTTC	CASSEVAGTYNEQFF
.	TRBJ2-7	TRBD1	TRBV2	TGTGCCAGCAGTGCGAAGGGACAGGGGGAAAGGTTCGAGCAGTACTTC	CASSAKGQGERFEQYF
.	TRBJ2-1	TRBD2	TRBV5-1	TGCGCCAGCAGCGCCGGGACTAGCATTGAGCAGTTCTTC	CASSAGTSIEQFF
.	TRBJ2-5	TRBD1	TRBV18	TGTGCCAGCTCGGGACAGGGGGCCCTCCAAGAGACCCAGTACTTC	CASSGQGALQETQYF
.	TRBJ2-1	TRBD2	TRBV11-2	TGTGCCAGCAGCTTCGAACTAGCGGGGGGAACTTACAATGAGCAGTTCTTC	CASSFELAGGTYNEQFF
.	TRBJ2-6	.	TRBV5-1	TGCGCCAGCAGCATGACCGGGGCTGGGGCCAACGTCCTGACTTTC	CASSMTGAGANVLTF
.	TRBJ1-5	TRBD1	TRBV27	TGTGCCAGCAGCCCGACAGGGGGATATAATCAGCCCCAGCATTTT	CASSPTGGYNQPQHF
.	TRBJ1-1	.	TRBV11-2	TGTGCCAGCAGCCCCAAGGGGACTGAAGCTTTCTTT	CASSPKGTEAFF
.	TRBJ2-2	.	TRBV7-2	TGTGCCAGCAGCTTAGCGGGACATATCACCGGGGAGCTGTTTTTT	CASSLAGHITGELFF
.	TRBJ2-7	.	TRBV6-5	TGTGCCAGCAGTTACGTACAAGGCAGCGAGCAGTACTTC	CASSYVQGSEQYF
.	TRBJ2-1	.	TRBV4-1	TGCGCCAGCAGCCAGGAAAGGTGGGATGAGCAGTTCTTC	CASSQERWDEQFF
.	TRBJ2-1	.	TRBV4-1	TGCGCCAGCAGCCAAGAAGGCGGGGGCGTTCGCAATGAGCAGTTCTTC	CASSQEGGGVRNEQFF